The T cell receptor (beta chain) described here comes from a study of T-cell reconstitution after alpha-beta-depleted transplantation in children. Library preparation (for TCRbeta) was performed with unique molecular identifiers. TCRdb re-called the PCR reads through MiXCR, storing one row per CDR3 protein. The profile covers about 190,000 distinct CDR3 sequences, with 8.5% to 14% appearing a single time and roughly 13% taken by the ten largest. This clonotype was detected a few times. The sequence came from a boy aged 2 to 10 with acute myeloid leukemia, due to receive a stem cell transplant. The source was PBMCs, collected before TCRalphabeta/CD19-depleted stem cell transplant.

CDR3 region: CASSQDEGTSNQPQHF. The CDR3 DNA sequence: TGCGCCAGCAGCCAAGACGAGGGAACAAGCAATCAGCCCCAGCATTTT. The V and J genes are TRBV4-1 and TRBJ1-5; D gene uncertain. CDR1 and CDR2 from the germline V gene are MGHRA and YSYEKL. The CDR3 is 16 residues long. V lost 0 bases, J lost 1 base, and 10 bases lay in between.